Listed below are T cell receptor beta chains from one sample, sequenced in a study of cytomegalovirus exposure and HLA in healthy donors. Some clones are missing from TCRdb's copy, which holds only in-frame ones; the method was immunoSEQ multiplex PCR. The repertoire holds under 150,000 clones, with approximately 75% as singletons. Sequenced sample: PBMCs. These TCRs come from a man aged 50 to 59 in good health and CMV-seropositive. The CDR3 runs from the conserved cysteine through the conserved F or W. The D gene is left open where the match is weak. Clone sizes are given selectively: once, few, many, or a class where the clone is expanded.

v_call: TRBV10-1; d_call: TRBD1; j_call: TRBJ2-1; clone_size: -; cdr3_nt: TGCGCCAGCAACGGGGTGGGCAGGGGGAATGAGCAGTTCTTC; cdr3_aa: CASNGVGRGNEQFF
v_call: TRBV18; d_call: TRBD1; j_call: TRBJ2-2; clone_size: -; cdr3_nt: TGTGCCAGCTCAACGGGACAGAAGAGCACCGGGGAGCTGTTTTTT; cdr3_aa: CASSTGQKSTGELFF
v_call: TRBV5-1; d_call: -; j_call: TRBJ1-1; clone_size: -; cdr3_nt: TGCGCCAGCAGACGAGGAGAGAGCACTGAAGCTTTCTTT; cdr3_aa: CASRRGESTEAFF
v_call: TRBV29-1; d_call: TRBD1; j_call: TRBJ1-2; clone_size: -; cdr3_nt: TGCAGCGTTGAAGTTGGTAGACAGGGGACCAACTATGGCTACACCTTC; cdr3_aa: CSVEVGRQGTNYGYTF
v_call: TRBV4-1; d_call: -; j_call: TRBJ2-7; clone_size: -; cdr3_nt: TGCGCCAGCAGCCAAGGCCGACAGACCTCCTACGAGCAGTACTTC; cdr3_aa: CASSQGRQTSYEQYF
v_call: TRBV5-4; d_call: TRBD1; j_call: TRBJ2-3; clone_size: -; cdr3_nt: TGTGCCAGCAGGGCCCCCGGGACAGGAATCACAGATACGCAGTATTTT; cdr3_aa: CASRAPGTGITDTQYF
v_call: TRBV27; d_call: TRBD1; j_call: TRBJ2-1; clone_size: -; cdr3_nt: TGTGCCAGCAGTAGGACAGGTCTGAGCTCCTACAATGAGCAGTTCTTC; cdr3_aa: CASSRTGLSSYNEQFF
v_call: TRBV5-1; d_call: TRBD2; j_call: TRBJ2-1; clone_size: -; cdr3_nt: TGCGCCAGCAGCAACCTTCTAGCGGGAGGGTTCTACAATGAGCAGTTCTTC; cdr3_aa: CASSNLLAGGFYNEQFF
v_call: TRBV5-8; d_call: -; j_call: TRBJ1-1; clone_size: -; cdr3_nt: TGTGCCAGCAGCTCGTTAGGAGGGCAGAAGGCTGAAGCTTTCTTT; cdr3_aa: CASSSLGGQKAEAFF
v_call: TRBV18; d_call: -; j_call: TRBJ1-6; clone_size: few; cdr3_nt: TGTGCCAGCTCACAACTACAGGTGACCTATAATTCACCCCTCCACTTT; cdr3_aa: CASSQLQVTYNSPLHF
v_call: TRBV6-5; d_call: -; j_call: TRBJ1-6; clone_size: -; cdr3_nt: TGTGCCAGCAGTTACAATAGCGGCCATAATTCACCCCTCCACTTT; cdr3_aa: CASSYNSGHNSPLHF
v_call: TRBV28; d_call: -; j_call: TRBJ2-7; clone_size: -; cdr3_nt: TGTGCCAGCAGCCGCCGATCCTCGGGCTACGAGCAGTACTTC; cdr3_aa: CASSRRSSGYEQYF
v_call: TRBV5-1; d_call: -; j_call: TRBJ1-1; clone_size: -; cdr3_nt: TGCGCCAGCAGCTTGCCACAGGGAAATGAAGCTTTCTTT; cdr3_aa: CASSLPQGNEAFF
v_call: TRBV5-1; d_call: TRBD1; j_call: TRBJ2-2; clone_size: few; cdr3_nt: TGCGCCAGCAGCTTACAGGGGGGGAACACCGGGGAGCTGTTTTTT; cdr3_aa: CASSLQGGNTGELFF
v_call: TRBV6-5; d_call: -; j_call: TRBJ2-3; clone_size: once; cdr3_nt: TGTGCCAGCAGTTACGTTCGGAGCACAGATACGCAGTATTTT; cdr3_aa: CASSYVRSTDTQYF
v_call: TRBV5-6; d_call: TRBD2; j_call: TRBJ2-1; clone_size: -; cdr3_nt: TGTGCCAGCAGCTTGAGGACTAGCGGGTTTTATGAGCAGTTCTTC; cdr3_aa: CASSLRTSGFYEQFF
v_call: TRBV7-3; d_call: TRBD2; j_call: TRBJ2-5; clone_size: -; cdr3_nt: TGTGCCAGCAGCTTAACTGGTAGCGGGAGGGCCTTTGAGACCCAGTACTTC; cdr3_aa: CASSLTGSGRAFETQYF
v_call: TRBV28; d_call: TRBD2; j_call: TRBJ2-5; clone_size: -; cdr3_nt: TGTGCCAGCAGTCTAGCGGGAGGGCGGCAAGAGACCCAGTACTTC; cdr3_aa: CASSLAGGRQETQYF
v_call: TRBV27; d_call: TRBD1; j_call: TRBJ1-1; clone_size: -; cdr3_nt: TGTGCCAGCCGTCGGGACAGACTATACTCTGAAGCTTTCTTT; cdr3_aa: CASRRDRLYSEAFF
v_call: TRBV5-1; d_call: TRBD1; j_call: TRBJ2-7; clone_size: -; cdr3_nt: TGCGCCAGCAGCTTCGGGACAGGGAATTACGAGCAGTACTTC; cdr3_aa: CASSFGTGNYEQYF
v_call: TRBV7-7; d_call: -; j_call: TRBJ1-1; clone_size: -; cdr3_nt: TGTGCTAGCAGCTTAGGTCAGAACACTGAAGCTTTCTTT; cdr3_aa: CASSLGQNTEAFF
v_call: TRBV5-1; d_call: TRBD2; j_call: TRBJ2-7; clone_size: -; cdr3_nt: TGCGCCAGCAGCTCCACTAGCGGGAGGCTCTACGAGCAGTACTTC; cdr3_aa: CASSSTSGRLYEQYF
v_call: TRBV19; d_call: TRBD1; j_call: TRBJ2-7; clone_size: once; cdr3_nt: TGTGCCAGTAGTATTCGTAAGACAGGGGACAGGCCACACGAGCAGTACTTC; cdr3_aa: CASSIRKTGDRPHEQYF
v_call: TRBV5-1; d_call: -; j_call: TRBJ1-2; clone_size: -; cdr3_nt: TGCGCCAGCAGCTTGGGTGACTTGGACTATGGCTACACCTTC; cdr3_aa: CASSLGDLDYGYTF
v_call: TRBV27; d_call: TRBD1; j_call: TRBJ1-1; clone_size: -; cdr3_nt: TGTGCCAGCAGGAAACTGGGACAGGGGACCACTGAAGCTTTCTTT; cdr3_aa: CASRKLGQGTTEAFF
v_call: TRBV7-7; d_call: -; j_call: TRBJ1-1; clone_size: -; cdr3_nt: TGTGCCAGCAGCCGGTTACCGGGACAAGGGGTAGAGGCTTTCTTT; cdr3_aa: CASSRLPGQGVEAFF
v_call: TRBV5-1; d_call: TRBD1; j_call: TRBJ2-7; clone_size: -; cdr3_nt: TGCGCCAGCAGCTTCGGACAGGCCTCGCTCGGAGAGCAGTACTTC; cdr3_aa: CASSFGQASLGEQYF
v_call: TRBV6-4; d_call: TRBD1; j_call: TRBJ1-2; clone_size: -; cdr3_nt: TGTGCCAGCAGTGACGCGGTAGGGGGCGTAGGTGGCTACACCTTC; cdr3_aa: CASSDAVGGVGGYTF